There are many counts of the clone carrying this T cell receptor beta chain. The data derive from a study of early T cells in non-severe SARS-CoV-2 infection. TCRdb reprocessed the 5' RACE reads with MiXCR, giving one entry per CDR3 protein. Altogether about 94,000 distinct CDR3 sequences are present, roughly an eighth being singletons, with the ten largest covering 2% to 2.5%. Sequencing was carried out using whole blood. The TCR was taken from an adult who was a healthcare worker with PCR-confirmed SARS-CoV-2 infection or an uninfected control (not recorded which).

The DNA for the CDR3 is TGTGCCAGCAGCTTATCGGAGGGGAGAGAACAGCCCCAGCATTTT. Its protein product is CASSLSEGREQPQHF. V is TRBV7-9 and J is TRBJ1-5; perhaps TRBD1 as D (5 bases). Germline V gives CDR1 SEHNR, CDR2 FQNEAQ (reference sequence). This CDR3 has 15 amino acids. Trimming removed 2 bases at V and 7 bases at J, with 15 bases between.